The present T cell receptor (beta chain) was sequenced within a study of blood T cells in healthy people across ages. The study's findings and limits: A strong correlation was found between TCR beta diversity and the percentage of naive T cells. Versus aged donors, long-lived donors had higher diversity and more naive CD4+ cells.

This clonotype appeared a few times. Antigen specificity is unknown. V lost 0 bases and J lost 4, with 9 bases in between. The germline V gene encodes CDR1 ENHRY and CDR2 SYGVKD. This CDR3 contains 14 residues. A sample-barcoded 5' primer and a J-beta primer mix were used in a second PCR of about 6 to 11 cycles. TCRdb called the 5' RACE reads again in MiXCR, with one record for every CDR3 protein. The sample records about 900,000 distinct CDR3 sequences, about 44% being singletons. The sequence was obtained from a man younger than 45 in good health. The specimen was blood. This chain links TRBV10-3 with TRBJ1-2; maybe TRBD1 (6 bases). The CDR3 DNA reads as TGTGCCATCAGTGAGTCGGCAGGGGTCTATGGCTACACCTTC. Translating it yields CAISESAGVYGYTF.